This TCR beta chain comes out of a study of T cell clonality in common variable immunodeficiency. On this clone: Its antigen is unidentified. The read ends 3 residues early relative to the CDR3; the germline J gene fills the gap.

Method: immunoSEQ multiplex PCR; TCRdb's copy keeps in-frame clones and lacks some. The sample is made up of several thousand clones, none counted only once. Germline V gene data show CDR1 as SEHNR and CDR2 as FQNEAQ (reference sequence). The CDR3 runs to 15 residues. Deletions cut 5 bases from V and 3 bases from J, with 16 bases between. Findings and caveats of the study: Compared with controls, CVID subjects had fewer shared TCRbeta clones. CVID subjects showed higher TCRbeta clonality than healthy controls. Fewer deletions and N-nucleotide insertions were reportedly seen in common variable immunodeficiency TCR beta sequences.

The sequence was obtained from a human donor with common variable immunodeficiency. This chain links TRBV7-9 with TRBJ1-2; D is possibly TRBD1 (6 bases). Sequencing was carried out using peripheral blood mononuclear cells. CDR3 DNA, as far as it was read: TGTGCCAGCAGCCTCTCGGTAGGGGGGGACTATGGC. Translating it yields CASSLSVGGDYG. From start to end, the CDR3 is CASSLSVGGDYGYTF.